This TCR beta chain was profiled in a study of blood T cell repertoires in COVID-19. Across the whole study: PBMCs, B-cell-depleted T cells, or T cells were the source of the cDNA or gDNA that made up the material.

With 4 bases clipped from V and 2 bases from J, the junction kept 3 bases outside the gene matches. Germline loops: CDR1 KGHSH, CDR2 LQKENI. This CDR3 contains 14 residues. This clone has just one count. The identical CDR3 is also encoded by other nucleotide sequences in the sample. Original processing methods: Amplified reference gene primers provided the basis for estimating nucleated cell counts. Measured with immunoSEQ multiplex PCR; TCRdb has only the in-frame clones, and not every one. The V and J calls and clone size were taken over from that table, and D and trimming were inferred from the DNA. The top ten clones hold 8% to 13% of a sample with more than 350,000 clones, approximately 87% of them seen once.

The TCR sequence derives from a woman aged 30 to 39 with COVID-19, enrolled during active disease. Material for sequencing was peripheral blood. The chain has TRBV18 and TRBJ1-1; 8 nucleotides line up with TRBD1. The CDR3 coding sequence is TGTGCCAGCTCACTAGGACAGGGTAACACTGAAGCTTTCTTT. Its translation is CASSLGQGNTEAFF.